Presented here are 31 T cell receptor beta chains from one specimen sequenced in a study of blood T cell repertoires in COVID-19. Assay used: immunoSEQ multiplex PCR; TCRdb lists only in-frame clones, some missing. The data show under 350,000 clones, with approximately 83% seen just once and around 4.2% held by the top ten. Sequencing was done on a sample of PBMCs or T cells enriched from blood (not recorded which). The receptors were gathered from a woman aged 40 to 50 with acute COVID-19.

The gene calls are TRBV6-2 or TRBV6-3 and TRBJ1-6; D gene unclear. Trimming shortened V by 4 bases and J by 7 bases, and 5 bases separated the two germline ends. Per the germline V gene, CDR1 is MNHEY and CDR2 is SVGEGT. This CDR3 has 12 residues. The DNA of the CDR3 is TGTGCCAGCAGTTTTTCGAATTCACCCCTCCACTTT. Its protein is CASSFSNSPLHF.

The chain recombines TRBV5-5 with TRBJ2-1, with 10 bases matching TRBD1. J was trimmed by 7 bases and V by 4 bases; bases with no gene match: 11. The germline V gene has CDR1 SGHKS and CDR2 YYEKEE (reference sequence). This CDR3 has 16 amino acids. For the CDR3, the DNA is TGTGCCAGCAGCCGGCAACCGGGACAGGGGTCGAATGAGCAGTTCTTC. Translating it yields CASSRQPGQGSNEQFF.

V usage is TRBV5-4 and J usage is TRBJ1-1, with D hard to call. The CDR3 spans 14 residues. Trimming pared 0 bases from V and 2 bases from J, leaving 8 bases between. CDR1 is SGHNT, CDR2 YYREEE, per germline (reference sequence). DNA for the CDR3: TGTGCCAGCAGCTTGGAAGTACTAAACACTGAAGCTTTCTTT. Its translation is CASSLEVLNTEAFF. Based on the CDR3 plus reference TRBV5-4 and TRBJ1-1, the full variable domain is ETGVTQSPTHLIKTRGQQVTLRCSSQSGHNTVSWYQQALGQGPQFIFQYYREEENGRGNFPPRFSGLQFPNYSSELNVNALELDDSALYLCASSLEVLNTEAFFGQGTRLTVV.

This chain links TRBV15 with TRBJ2-2, with unresolved D. Trimming left V 3 bases short and J 4 bases short, with 9 bases between. The CDR3 spans 14 residues. CDR1 LNHNV and CDR2 YYDKDF come from the germline V gene (reference sequence). The DNA of the CDR3 is TGTGCCACCAGCAGGAGTTTGAGCACCGGGGAGCTGTTTTTT. Protein product: CATSRSLSTGELFF.

This chain joins TRBV5-4 and TRBJ1-2; D gene unclear. Per germline, CDR1 SGHNT and CDR2 YYREEE (reference sequence). V gave up 4 bases and J gave up 2 bases, with 12 bases separating them. The CDR3 is made up of 14 amino acids. The CDR3 region is CASSARSTNYGYTF. The CDR3 DNA sequence: TGTGCCAGCAGCGCCCGGTCGACAAACTATGGCTACACCTTC.

In this sample, this clone turned up a few times. V gene TRBV28 combines with J gene TRBJ1-2; D is possibly TRBD1 (5 bases). This CDR3 has 17 amino acids. The ends were cut back, 2 bases at V and 4 bases at J, with 20 bases in the middle. CDR1 and CDR2 (germline): MDHEN, SYDVKM. CDR3 sequence: CASSLGGAKTRSYGYTF. The CDR3 coding sequence is TGTGCCAGCAGTTTAGGAGGGGCGAAGACGAGGAGCTATGGCTACACCTTC.

The chain recombines TRBV28 with TRBJ1-5, with no clear D. This CDR3 comprises 15 residues. Trimming shortened V by 3 bases and J by 7 bases, and 16 bases separated the two germline ends. From germline, CDR1 is MDHEN and CDR2 SYDVKM. CDR3 in amino acids: CASSLGRREGQPQHF. CDR3 nucleotide sequence: TGTGCCAGCAGTTTGGGTCGTCGGGAAGGACAGCCCCAGCATTTT.

The gene calls are TRBV5-1 and TRBJ2-2, with 7 positions matching TRBD1. The CDR3 runs to 15 residues. The germline V gene has CDR1 SGHRS and CDR2 YFSETQ. The V gene end was trimmed by 6 bases and the J gene end by 2 bases; junction bases not matched to a gene: 7. CDR3 amino acids: CASNTGALNTGELFF. DNA of the CDR3: TGCGCCAGCAACACAGGGGCGCTTAACACCGGGGAGCTGTTTTTT.

The rearrangement links TRBV9 to TRBJ1-3, with D possibly TRBD1 on 5 matching bases. Per germline, CDR1 SGDLS and CDR2 YYNGEE. V lost 0 bases and J 2 bases, leaving 9 bases between the germline ends. The length of the CDR3 is 15 residues. CDR3 protein: CASSVGGVAGNTIYF. CDR3 coding DNA: TGTGCCAGCAGCGTAGGGGGGGTGGCTGGAAACACCATATATTTT.

The rearrangement links TRBV14 to TRBJ1-2; D is unresolved. The V and J ends lost 4 bases and 3 bases respectively, with 6 bases between them. This CDR3 comprises 12 residues. CDR1 SGHDN and CDR2 FVKESK come from the germline V gene. DNA for the CDR3: TGTGCCAGCAGCCCCCTCGACTATGGCTACACCTTC. Translated: CASSPLDYGYTF.

V is TRBV7-2 and J is TRBJ1-6, with D perhaps matching TRBD1 (6 bases). This CDR3 spans 13 amino acids. Germline CDR1 SGHTA, CDR2 FQGNSA. V was cut by 6 bases and J by 5 bases, with 8 bases left in between. In DNA, the CDR3 is TGTGCCAGCAGTAACAGGGATAATTCACCCCTCCACTTT. Translating it yields CASSNRDNSPLHF.

The chain uses TRBV6-2 or TRBV6-3 and TRBJ2-7; TRBD2 is a possible D gene (6 bases). V lost 5 bases and J lost 2, with 10 bases in between. Germline assignment: CDR1 MNHEY and CDR2 SVGEGT. The CDR3 extends over 13 amino acids. DNA of the CDR3: TGTGCCAGCAGTGACCGCGGGGCCTACGAGCAGTACTTC. Translating gives CASSDRGAYEQYF.

This chain joins TRBV7-2 and TRBJ2-3; no clear D gene. Germline V gene data show CDR1 as SGHTA and CDR2 as FQGNSA. Trimming pared 5 bases from V and 0 bases from J, leaving 9 bases between. This CDR3 comprises 14 residues. CDR3 coding DNA: TGTGCCAGCAGCAATAGACAAAGCACAGATACGCAGTATTTT. Protein sequence: CASSNRQSTDTQYF.

V is TRBV7-2 and J is TRBJ1-4; 7 nucleotides align to TRBD1. Looked up from germline, CDR1 is SGHTA and CDR2 is FQGNSA. J lost 4 bases, V lost 0 bases, and 2 bases had no gene match. This CDR3 comprises 15 residues. CDR3 sequence (DNA): TGTGCCAGCAGCTTAGCGACAGGGAGTAATGAAAAACTGTTTTTT. Protein sequence: CASSLATGSNEKLFF.

The chain recombines TRBV7-8 with TRBJ2-7, with D perhaps matching TRBD2 (6 bases). Trimming stripped 3 bases from V and 2 bases from J, with 11 bases between. Germline CDR1 and CDR2: SGHVS and FQNEAQ. This CDR3 has 14 residues. The CDR3 region has the DNA TGTGCCAGCAGCTTTGGGACTTCAACCTACGAGCAGTACTTC. It specifies CASSFGTSTYEQYF.

This chain uses TRBV7-9 with TRBJ2-2; the match to TRBD1 covers 7 bases. The V gene end was trimmed by 5 bases and the J gene end by 4 bases; junction bases not matched to a gene: 10. Germline V gene lookup returns CDR1 SEHNR and CDR2 FQNEAQ (reference sequence). CDR3 length equals 16 residues. The CDR3 loop reads CASSTPTTGITGELFF. CDR3 DNA sequence: TGTGCCAGCAGCACCCCGACGACAGGGATCACCGGGGAGCTGTTTTTT. The full variable domain, in which reference TRBV7-9 and TRBJ2-2 provide the parts outside the CDR3, is DTGVSQNPRHKITKRGQNVTFRCDPISEHNRLYWYRQTLGQGPEFLTYFQNEAQLEKSRLLSDRFSAERPKGSFSTLEIQRTEQGDSAMYLCASSTPTTGITGELFFGEGSRLTVL.

This clone occurred once. The V gene is TRBV19, the J gene TRBJ1-2; D is undetermined. With 3 bases removed from V and 8 bases from J, the gap between germline ends came to 16 bases. The germline V gene encodes CDR1 LNHDA and CDR2 SQIVND (reference sequence). The CDR3 spans 14 residues. CDR3 in DNA: TGTGCCAGTAGTATGGTCGATCGGGGTGTCGGCTACACCTTC. Translation gives CASSMVDRGVGYTF. Full variable domain (missing parts from reference TRBV19 and TRBJ1-2): DGGITQSPKYLFRKEGQNVTLSCEQNLNHDAMYWYRQDPGQGLRLIYYSQIVNDFQKGDIAEGYSVSREKKESFPLTVTSAQKNPTAFYLCASSMVDRGVGYTFGSGTRLTVV.

This clone was seen once. The rearrangement links TRBV2 to TRBJ1-6; 9 bases line up with TRBD1. Germline assignment: CDR1 SNHLY and CDR2 FYNNEI. This CDR3 contains 14 residues. The V and J ends lost 6 bases and 10 bases, in that order; junction bases with no gene match: 7. The CDR3 loop is CASRRGQGRSPLHF. In DNA form, the CDR3 reads TGTGCCAGCAGGAGGGGACAGGGAAGGTCACCCCTCCACTTT.

The genes are TRBV19 and TRBJ1-3, with D unresolved. Looked up from germline, CDR1 is LNHDA and CDR2 is SQIVND (reference sequence). This CDR3 spans 16 amino acids. Deletions cut 2 bases from V and 0 bases from J, with 11 bases between. The CDR3 coding sequence is TGTGCCAGTAGTATATACAGCCTTAACTCTGGAAACACCATATATTTT. This translates into CASSIYSLNSGNTIYF.

The rearrangement joins TRBV6-5 to TRBJ1-6, with D possibly TRBD1 on 6 matching bases. Trimming removed 7 bases from V and 8 bases from J, with 18 bases in between. CDR1 and CDR2 (germline): MNHEY, SVGAGI. This CDR3 has 15 amino acids. The CDR3 loop is CASMAFRGLDSPLHF. CDR3 bases: TGTGCCAGCATGGCCTTCAGGGGCTTGGATTCACCCCTCCACTTT.

The chain carries TRBV6-5 and TRBJ2-1; 7 bases line up with TRBD1. Germline V gene lookup returns CDR1 MNHEY and CDR2 SVGAGI. V lost 5 bases, J lost 4 bases, and 5 bases stayed unmatched. This CDR3 is built from 14 residues. Here the CDR3 reads CASSSRQGYNEQFF. CDR3 in DNA: TGTGCCAGCAGTAGCCGACAGGGATACAATGAGCAGTTCTTC.

This chain joins TRBV6-5 and TRBJ2-5, with 8 bases lining up with TRBD1. The CDR3 has 15 residues. With 8 bases clipped from V and 10 bases from J, the junction kept 18 bases outside the gene matches. The germline CDR1 and CDR2 sequences are MNHEY and SVGAGI. The CDR3 DNA reads TGTGCCAGCCGTCGGTTTCCCGGACAGGGTGAACACCAGTACTTC. It yields the protein CASRRFPGQGEHQYF.

The chain is built from TRBV5-4 and TRBJ2-1; tentative D call: TRBD1 (5 bases). Trimming cost V 4 bases and J 8 bases, with 16 bases left between them. The CDR3 is made up of 14 amino acids. Germline V CDR1 and CDR2: SGHNT, YYREEE (reference sequence). In DNA, the CDR3 is TGTGCCAGCAGCCCGCCCCAGGGTTACTATGAGCAGTTCTTC. It translates to CASSPPQGYYEQFF.

V is TRBV7-3 and J is TRBJ2-3; D possibly corresponds to TRBD2 (5 bases). V lost 2 bases and J 9 bases, leaving 24 bases between the germline ends. This CDR3 region has 17 residues. The germline CDR1 and CDR2 sequences are SGHTA and FQGTGA. The CDR3 protein is CASSLFGGQSGGHTQYF. The CDR3 DNA sequence: TGTGCCAGCAGCTTATTCGGTGGGCAGTCTGGAGGCCACACGCAGTATTTT.

J is TRBJ1-1 and V is TRBV2; TRBD1 matches 7 bases. The germline V gene has CDR1 SNHLY and CDR2 FYNNEI. V lost 6 bases, J lost 2 bases, and 9 bases stayed unmatched. CDR3 size: 15 residues. The CDR3 loop reads CASRSQGTTNTEAFF. The CDR3 bases are TGTGCCAGCAGATCACAGGGGACAACCAACACTGAAGCTTTCTTT.

The CDR3 nucleotides read TGCGCCAGCAGCCAAAAACCGGGACTAGCGGGGGTTTACCAAGAGACCCAGTACTTC. Translation: CASSQKPGLAGVYQETQYF. The rearrangement joins TRBV4-3 to TRBJ2-5; the match to TRBD2 covers 14 bases. The germline V gene has CDR1 LGHNA and CDR2 YSLEER. The CDR3 contains 19 residues. V was clipped by 2 bases and J by 0 bases; unmatched bases: 8.

The gene calls are TRBV11-2 and TRBJ1-1; 7 nucleotides match TRBD1. The junction had 10 bases not matched to a gene; V was cut back by 2 bases and J by 10 bases. CDR3 length equals 14 residues. CDR1 and CDR2 (germline): SGHAT, FQNNGV. The CDR3 nucleotides are TGTGCCAGCAGCTTATCCCCGGACAGGAGGCGAGCTTTCTTT. Translation gives CASSLSPDRRRAFF.

This chain joins TRBV20-1 and TRBJ2-5; D may be TRBD2 (5 bases). From germline, CDR1 is DFQATT and CDR2 SNEGSKA (reference sequence). The CDR3 is 11 residues long. V was cut by 3 bases and J by 5 bases, with 7 bases left in between. The CDR3 spells CSARWRETQYF. CDR3 sequence (DNA): TGCAGTGCTAGGTGGAGGGAGACCCAGTACTTC.

The chain recombines TRBV19 with TRBJ2-3, with TRBD2 matching 13 bases. This CDR3 has 18 amino acids. The V segment lost 8 bases and the J segment 6 bases; nucleotides outside the gene matches: 17. Germline V lookup: CDR1 LNHDA, CDR2 SQIVND (reference sequence). The CDR3 protein is CASDERRLAGGPRDTQYF. The CDR3 bases are TGTGCCAGTGACGAACGGCGACTAGCGGGGGGCCCCCGGGATACGCAGTATTTT.

This clone was detected once. The rearrangement links TRBV7-9 to TRBJ2-5; 9 bases line up with TRBD1. Germline lookup yields CDR1 SEHNR and CDR2 FQNEAQ (reference sequence). Losses at the gene ends were 4 bases for V and 5 bases for J; bases not matched to a gene: 8. This CDR3 has 15 residues. The CDR3 region is CASSSGTGTWETQYF. CDR3 coding DNA: TGTGCCAGCAGCTCCGGGACAGGGACGTGGGAGACCCAGTACTTC. The complete variable domain, with remaining parts taken from reference TRBV7-9 and TRBJ2-5, reads DTGVSQNPRHKITKRGQNVTFRCDPISEHNRLYWYRQTLGQGPEFLTYFQNEAQLEKSRLLSDRFSAERPKGSFSTLEIQRTEQGDSAMYLCASSSGTGTWETQYFGPGTRLLVL.

This clone was observed a handful of times. V gene TRBV19 combines with J gene TRBJ1-1; a weak D match, TRBD1 (6 bases). V lost 10 bases and J 4 bases, leaving 19 bases between the germline ends. Germline V gene sequence: CDR1 LNHDA, CDR2 SQIVND (reference sequence). This CDR3 spans 14 amino acids. CDR3 sequence reads: CATPKGGRGTEAFF. The CDR3 DNA follows: TGTGCCACTCCAAAGGGGGGGCGAGGCACTGAAGCTTTCTTT.